This TCR beta chain was found in a study of OX40 agonist ivuxolimab in advanced cancers. Profiling relied on immunoSEQ multiplex PCR, and the TCRdb table lists in-frame clones only, not all of them. The sample includes fewer than 70,000 clones, more than 70% of them seen just once. This clone came up once. Germline values: CDR1 SGHTA, CDR2 FQGNSA. V lost 7 bases, J lost 6 bases, and 3 bases stayed unmatched. This CDR3 contains 13 residues. The receptor was isolated from an adult with an advanced solid tumor such as melanoma, head and neck, liver or kidney cancer. The chain employs TRBV7-2 and TRBJ1-4, with 9 bases fitting TRBD1. The sequencing used CD4+ or CD8+ T cells sorted from blood, collected in a trial of the OX40 agonist ivuxolimab. Written as DNA, the CDR3 is TGTGCCAGCACCCGGACAGGGGATGAAAAACTGTTTTTT. Translation: CASTRTGDEKLFF.